This T cell receptor beta chain is from a study of T cells after yellow fever vaccination. Study-wide results and caveats: Post-booster repertoires again held most primary-vaccination clones (roughly 96% CD4, approximately 90% CD8). The secondary response showed a weaker magnitude and a faster peak, day 5 versus 15.

TCR cDNA, made by 5'RACE template switching, carried an added universal primer site and UMIs. TCRdb recomputed calls from the 5' RACE reads with MiXCR, one row per CDR3 protein. There are fewer than 500,000 distinct CDR3 sequences in the sample; over 15% occur only once, and 15% to 20% lies in the top ten. The CDR3 consists of 12 residues. The germline V and J ends were trimmed by 8 bases and 2 bases, with 9 bases remaining between them. This clonotype was counted a few times. Its cognate antigen is unknown. The material sequenced was PBMCs, taken before the yellow fever booster vaccination. The rearrangement links TRBV12-3 or TRBV12-4 to TRBJ1-2, with D possibly being TRBD1 (6 bases). The TCR sequence derives from a man aged 18 to 30 who received the YFV17D yellow fever vaccine. The CDR3 DNA is TGTGCCAGCGCAGGGACAAACTATGGCTACACCTTC. Its protein is CASAGTNYGYTF.